Many counts were recorded for the clone carrying this TCR beta chain. Its matching antigen is unknown. A universal primer binding site was introduced by template switching. The final cDNA contained unique molecular identifiers. TCRdb analysed the 5' RACE reads with MiXCR anew, one entry per CDR3 protein. Here the sample spans around 280,000 distinct CDR3 sequences, about 8% being singletons. These data are taken from a study of identical twins. Study-level findings and limits: Beta clonotypes that were abundant in cord blood contained fewer insertions, a pattern absent from memory repertoires. Researchers reported weaker excess twin sharing in beta out-of-frame sequences. Donors were not followed over many years; analysis was cross-sectional.

Per germline, CDR1 SQVTM and CDR2 ANQGSEA. This CDR3 is built from 13 residues. V lost 5 bases to trimming and J lost 7 bases, with 17 bases between them. These sequences were also reported in another study, on yellow fever vaccine responses in identical twins.

The TCR was taken from a woman aged 18 to 35 in good health. The chain employs TRBV29-1 and TRBJ1-1, with D uncertain. Sequenced sample: memory (CD45RO+) T cells sorted from blood. The CDR3 sequence: CSVPSRRGYEAFF. The CDR3, as DNA: TGCAGCGTTCCATCCCGACGGGGATATGAAGCTTTCTTT. The full variable domain, its missing parts supplied by reference TRBV29-1 and TRBJ1-1, is SAVISQKPSRDICQRGTSLTIQCQVDSQVTMMFWYRQQPGQSLTLIATANQGSEATYESGFVIDKFPISRPNLTFSTLTVSNMSPEDSSIYLCSVPSRRGYEAFFGQGTRLTVV.